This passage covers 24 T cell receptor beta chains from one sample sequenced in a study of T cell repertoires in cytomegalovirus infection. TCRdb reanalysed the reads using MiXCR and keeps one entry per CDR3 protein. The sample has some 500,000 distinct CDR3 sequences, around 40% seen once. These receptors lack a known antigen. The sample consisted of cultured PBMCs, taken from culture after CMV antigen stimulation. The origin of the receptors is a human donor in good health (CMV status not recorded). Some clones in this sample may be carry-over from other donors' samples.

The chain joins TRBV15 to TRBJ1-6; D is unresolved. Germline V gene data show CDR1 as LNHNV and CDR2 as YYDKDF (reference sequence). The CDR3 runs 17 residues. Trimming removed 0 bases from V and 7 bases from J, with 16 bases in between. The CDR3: CATSRDFEGTRNSPLHF. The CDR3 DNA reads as TGTGCCACCAGCAGAGATTTCGAAGGAACCCGGAATTCACCCCTCCACTTT. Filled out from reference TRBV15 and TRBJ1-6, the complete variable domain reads DAMVIQNPRYQVTQFGKPVTLSCSQTLNHNVMYWYQQKSSQAPKLLFHYYDKDFNNEADTPDNFQSRRPNTSFCFLDIRSPGLGDTAMYLCATSRDFEGTRNSPLHFGNGTRLTVT.

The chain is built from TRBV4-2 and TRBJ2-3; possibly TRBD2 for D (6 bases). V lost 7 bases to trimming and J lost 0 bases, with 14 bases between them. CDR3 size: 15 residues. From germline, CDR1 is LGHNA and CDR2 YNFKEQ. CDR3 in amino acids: CASTDSGFSTDTQYF. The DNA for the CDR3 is TGTGCCAGCACCGATAGCGGATTTAGCACAGATACGCAGTATTTT.

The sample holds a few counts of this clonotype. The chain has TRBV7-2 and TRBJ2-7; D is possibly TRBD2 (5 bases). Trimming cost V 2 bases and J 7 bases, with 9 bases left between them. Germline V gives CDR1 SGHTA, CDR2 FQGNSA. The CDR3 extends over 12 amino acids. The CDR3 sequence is CASSLFAGEQYF. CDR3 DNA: TGTGCCAGCAGCTTATTTGCGGGTGAGCAGTACTTC.

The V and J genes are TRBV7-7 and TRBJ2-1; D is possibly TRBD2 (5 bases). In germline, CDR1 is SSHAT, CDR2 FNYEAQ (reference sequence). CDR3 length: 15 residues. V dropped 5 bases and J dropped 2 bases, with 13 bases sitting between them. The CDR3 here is CASSVSSGAYNEQFF. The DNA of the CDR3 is TGTGCCAGCAGCGTCTCGTCCGGGGCCTACAATGAGCAGTTCTTC.

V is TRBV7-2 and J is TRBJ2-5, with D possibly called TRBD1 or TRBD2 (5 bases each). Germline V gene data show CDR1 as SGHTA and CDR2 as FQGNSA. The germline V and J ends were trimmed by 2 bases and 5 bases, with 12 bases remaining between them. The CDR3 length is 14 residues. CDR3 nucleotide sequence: TGTGCCAGCAGCTTAACGAGAGGGGTGGAGACCCAGTACTTC. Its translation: CASSLTRGVETQYF.

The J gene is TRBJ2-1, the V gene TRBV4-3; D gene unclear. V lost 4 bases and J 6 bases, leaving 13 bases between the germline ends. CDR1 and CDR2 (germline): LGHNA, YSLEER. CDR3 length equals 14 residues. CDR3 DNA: TGCGCCAGCAGCCTCCAAACCTCCAGCAATGAGCAGTTCTTC. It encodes CASSLQTSSNEQFF.

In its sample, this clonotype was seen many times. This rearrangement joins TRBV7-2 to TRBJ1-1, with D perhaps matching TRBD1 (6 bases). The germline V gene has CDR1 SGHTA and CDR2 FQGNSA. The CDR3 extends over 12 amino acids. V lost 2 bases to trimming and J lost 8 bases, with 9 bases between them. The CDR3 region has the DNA TGTGCCAGCAGCTTAACAGGGCTGGAAGCTTTCTTT. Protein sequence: CASSLTGLEAFF.

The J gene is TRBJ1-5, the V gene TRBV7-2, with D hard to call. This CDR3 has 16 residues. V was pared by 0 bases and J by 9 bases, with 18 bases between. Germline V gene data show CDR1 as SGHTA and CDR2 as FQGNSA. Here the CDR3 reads CASSLALGDSMGPQHF. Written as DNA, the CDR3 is TGTGCCAGCAGCTTAGCACTGGGTGATTCAATGGGGCCCCAGCATTTT.

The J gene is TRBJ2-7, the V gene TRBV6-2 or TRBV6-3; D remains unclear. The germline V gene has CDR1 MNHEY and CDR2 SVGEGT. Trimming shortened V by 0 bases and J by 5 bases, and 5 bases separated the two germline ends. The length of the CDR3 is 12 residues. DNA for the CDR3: TGTGCCAGCAGTTACTCCAGTCACGAGCAGTACTTC. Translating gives CASSYSSHEQYF.

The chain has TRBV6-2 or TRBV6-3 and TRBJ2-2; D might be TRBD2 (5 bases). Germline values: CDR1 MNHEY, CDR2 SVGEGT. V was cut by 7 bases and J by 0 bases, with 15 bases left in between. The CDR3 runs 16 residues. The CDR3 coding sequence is TGTGCCAGCACCCTAGAGGGAGCAACGAACACCGGGGAGCTGTTTTTT. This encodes CASTLEGATNTGELFF.

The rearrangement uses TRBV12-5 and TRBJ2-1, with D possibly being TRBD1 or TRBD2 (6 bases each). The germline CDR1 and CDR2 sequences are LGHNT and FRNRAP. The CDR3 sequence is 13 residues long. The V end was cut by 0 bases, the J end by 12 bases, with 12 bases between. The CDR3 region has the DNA TGTGCTAGTGGTTTGGTACGGGGGCCGGGGCAGTTCTTC. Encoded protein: CASGLVRGPGQFF.

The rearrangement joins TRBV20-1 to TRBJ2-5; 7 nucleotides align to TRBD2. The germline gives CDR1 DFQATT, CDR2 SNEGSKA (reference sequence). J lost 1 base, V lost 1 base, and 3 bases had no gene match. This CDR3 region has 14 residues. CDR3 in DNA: TGCAGTGCTAGAGTCGGACTAGGCCAAGAGACCCAGTACTTC. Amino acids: CSARVGLGQETQYF.

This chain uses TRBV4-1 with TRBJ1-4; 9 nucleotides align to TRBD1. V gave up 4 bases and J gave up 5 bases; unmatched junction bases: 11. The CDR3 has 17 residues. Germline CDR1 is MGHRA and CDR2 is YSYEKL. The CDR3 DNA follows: TGCGCCAGCAGCCCAAAATACCCCGGGACAGGGAATGAAAAACTGTTTTTT. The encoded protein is CASSPKYPGTGNEKLFF.

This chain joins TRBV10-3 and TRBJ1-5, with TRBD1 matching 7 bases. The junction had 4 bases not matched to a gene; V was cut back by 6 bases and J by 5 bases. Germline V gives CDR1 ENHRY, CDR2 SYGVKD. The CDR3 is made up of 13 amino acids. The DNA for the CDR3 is TGTGCCATCAGCCCTACAGGGGATCAGCCCCAGCATTTT. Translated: CAISPTGDQPQHF.

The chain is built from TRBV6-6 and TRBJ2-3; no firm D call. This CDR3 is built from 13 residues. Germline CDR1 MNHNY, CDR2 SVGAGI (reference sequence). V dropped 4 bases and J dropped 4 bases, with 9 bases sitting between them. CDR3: CASSSPAPDTQYF. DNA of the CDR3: TGTGCCAGCAGTTCCCCAGCGCCAGATACGCAGTATTTT.

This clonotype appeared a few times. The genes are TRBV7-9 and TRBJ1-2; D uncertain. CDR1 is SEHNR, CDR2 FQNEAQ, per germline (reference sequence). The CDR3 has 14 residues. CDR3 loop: CAAAVVPEVYGYTF. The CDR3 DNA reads TGTGCAGCAGCCGTGGTGCCGGAGGTCTATGGCTACACCTTC. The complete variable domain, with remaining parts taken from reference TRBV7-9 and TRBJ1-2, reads DTGVSQNPRHKITKRGQNVTFRCDPISEHNRLYWYRQTLGQGPEFLTYFQNEAQLEKSRLLSDRFSAERPKGSFSTLEIQRTEQGDSAMYLCAAAVVPEVYGYTFGSGTRLTVV.

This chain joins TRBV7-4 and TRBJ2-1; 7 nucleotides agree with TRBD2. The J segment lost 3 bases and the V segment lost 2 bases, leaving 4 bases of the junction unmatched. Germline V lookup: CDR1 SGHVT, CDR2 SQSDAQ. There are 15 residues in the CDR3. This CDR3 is CASSLSTSYYNEQFF. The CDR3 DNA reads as TGTGCCAGCAGCTTATCGACTAGCTACTACAATGAGCAGTTCTTC.

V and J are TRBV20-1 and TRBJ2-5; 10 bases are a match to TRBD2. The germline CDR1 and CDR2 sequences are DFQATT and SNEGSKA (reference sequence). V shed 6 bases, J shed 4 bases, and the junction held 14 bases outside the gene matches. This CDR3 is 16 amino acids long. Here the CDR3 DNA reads TGCAGTGCCCCTCAGACCGGGACTAGCGTACGAGAGACCCAGTACTTC. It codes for CSAPQTGTSVRETQYF.

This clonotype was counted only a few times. CDR3 protein: CSARSWRGGQPQHF. The DNA for the CDR3 is TGCAGTGCTAGAAGTTGGCGGGGTGGACAGCCCCAGCATTTT. The rearrangement links TRBV20-1 to TRBJ1-5; no firm D call. CDR1 DFQATT and CDR2 SNEGSKA come from the germline V gene (reference sequence). With 2 bases removed from V and 7 bases from J, the gap between germline ends came to 15 bases. CDR3 length: 14 residues.

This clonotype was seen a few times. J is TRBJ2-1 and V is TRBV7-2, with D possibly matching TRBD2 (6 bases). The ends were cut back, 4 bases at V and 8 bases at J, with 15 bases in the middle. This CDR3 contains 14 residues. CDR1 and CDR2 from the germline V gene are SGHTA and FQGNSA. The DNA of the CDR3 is TGTGCCAGCAGCTCAGGGAGGCGGGACCATGAGCAGTTCTTC. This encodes CASSSGRRDHEQFF.

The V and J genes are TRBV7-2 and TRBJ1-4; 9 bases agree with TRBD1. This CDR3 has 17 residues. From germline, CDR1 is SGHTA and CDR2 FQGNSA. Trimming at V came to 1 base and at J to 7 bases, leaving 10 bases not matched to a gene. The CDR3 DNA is TGTGCCAGCAGCTTAGGCCCCAACAGGGGGCGGGCTGAAAAACTGTTTTTT. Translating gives CASSLGPNRGRAEKLFF.

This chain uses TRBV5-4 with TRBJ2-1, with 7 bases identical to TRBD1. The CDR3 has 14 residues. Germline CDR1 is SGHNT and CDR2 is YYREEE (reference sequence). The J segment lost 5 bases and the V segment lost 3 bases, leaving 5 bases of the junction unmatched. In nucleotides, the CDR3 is TGTGCCAGCAGCTCCGACAGGGCCAACAATGAGCAGTTCTTC. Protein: CASSSDRANNEQFF. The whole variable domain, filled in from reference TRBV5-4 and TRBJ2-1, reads ETGVTQSPTHLIKTRGQQVTLRCSSQSGHNTVSWYQQALGQGPQFIFQYYREEENGRGNFPPRFSGLQFPNYSSELNVNALELDDSALYLCASSSDRANNEQFFGPGTRLTVL.

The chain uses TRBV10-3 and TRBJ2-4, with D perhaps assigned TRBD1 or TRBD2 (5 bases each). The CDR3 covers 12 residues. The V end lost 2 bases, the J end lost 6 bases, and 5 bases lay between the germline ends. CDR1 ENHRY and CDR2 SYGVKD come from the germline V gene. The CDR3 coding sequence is TGTGCCATCAGTGAGGGGACAAACATTCAGTACTTC. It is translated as CAISEGTNIQYF.

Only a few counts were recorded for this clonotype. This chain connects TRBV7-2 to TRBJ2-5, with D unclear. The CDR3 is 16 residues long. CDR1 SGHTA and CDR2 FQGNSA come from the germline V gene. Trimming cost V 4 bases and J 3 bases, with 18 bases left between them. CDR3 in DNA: TGTGCCAGCAGCTCGCCGAAGGGATTTTTAGAAGAGACCCAGTACTTC. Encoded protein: CASSSPKGFLEETQYF.